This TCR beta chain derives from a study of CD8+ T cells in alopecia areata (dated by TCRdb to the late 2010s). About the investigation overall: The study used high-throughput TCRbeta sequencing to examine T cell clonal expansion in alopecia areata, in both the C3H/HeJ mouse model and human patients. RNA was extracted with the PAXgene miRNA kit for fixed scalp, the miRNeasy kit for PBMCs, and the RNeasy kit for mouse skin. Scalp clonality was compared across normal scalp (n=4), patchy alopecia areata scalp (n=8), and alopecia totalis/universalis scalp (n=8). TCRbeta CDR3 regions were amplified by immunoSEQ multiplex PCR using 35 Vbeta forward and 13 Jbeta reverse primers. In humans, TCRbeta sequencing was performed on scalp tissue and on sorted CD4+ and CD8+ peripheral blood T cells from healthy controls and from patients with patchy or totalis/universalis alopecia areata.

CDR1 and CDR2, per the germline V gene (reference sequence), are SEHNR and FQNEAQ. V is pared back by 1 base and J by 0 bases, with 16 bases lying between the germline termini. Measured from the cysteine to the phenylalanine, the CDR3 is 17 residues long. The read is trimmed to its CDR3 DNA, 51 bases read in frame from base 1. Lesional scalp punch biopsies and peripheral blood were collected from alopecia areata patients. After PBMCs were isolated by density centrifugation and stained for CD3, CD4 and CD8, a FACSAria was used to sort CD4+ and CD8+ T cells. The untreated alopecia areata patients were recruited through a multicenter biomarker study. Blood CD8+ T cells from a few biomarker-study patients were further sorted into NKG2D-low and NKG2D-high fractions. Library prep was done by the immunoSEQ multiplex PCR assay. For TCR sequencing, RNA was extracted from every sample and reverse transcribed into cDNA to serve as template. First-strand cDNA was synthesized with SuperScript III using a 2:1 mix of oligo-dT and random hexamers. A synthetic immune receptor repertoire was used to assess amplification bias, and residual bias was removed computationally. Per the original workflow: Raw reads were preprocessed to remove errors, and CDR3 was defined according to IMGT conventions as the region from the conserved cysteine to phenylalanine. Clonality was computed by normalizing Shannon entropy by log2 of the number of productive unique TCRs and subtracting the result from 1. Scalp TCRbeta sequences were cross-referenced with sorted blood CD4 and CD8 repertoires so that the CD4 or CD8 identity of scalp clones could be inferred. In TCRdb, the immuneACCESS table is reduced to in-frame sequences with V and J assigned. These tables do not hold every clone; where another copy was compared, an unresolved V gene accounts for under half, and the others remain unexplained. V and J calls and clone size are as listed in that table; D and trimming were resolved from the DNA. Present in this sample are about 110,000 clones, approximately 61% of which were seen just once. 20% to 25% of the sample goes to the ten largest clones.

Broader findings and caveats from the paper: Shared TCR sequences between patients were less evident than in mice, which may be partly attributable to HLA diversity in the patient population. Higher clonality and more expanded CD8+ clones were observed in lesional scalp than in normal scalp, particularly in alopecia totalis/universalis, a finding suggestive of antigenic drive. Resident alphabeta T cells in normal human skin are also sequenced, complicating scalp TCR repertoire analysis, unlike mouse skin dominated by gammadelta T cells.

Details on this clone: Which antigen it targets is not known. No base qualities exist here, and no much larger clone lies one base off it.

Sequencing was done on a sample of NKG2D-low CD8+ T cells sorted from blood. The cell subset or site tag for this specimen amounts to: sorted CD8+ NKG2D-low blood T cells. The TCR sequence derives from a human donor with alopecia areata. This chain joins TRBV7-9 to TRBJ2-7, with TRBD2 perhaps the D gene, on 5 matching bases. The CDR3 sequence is CASSLERPRGVSYEQYF. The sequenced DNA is TGTGCCAGCAGCTTAGAGCGCCCCCGGGGAGTCTCCTACGAGCAGTACTTC.